The source of this TCR beta chain is a study of shared clonotypes between healthy human individuals (dated by TCRdb to about 2020). Context from the whole study: Three men and two women, aged 18 to 49 years, made up the cohort. To increase sequencing depth and limit assay-specific biases, different laboratories used diverse techniques to prepare libraries and sequence TCR repertoires. To estimate repertoire size and how much clonotypes are shared between individuals, the study performed deep sequencing of blood TCR repertoires from a few healthy adults. For each donor, three plates each were used for CD4 naive and CD4 memory, two plates were used for CD8 naive, and one plate was used for CD8 memory. Per donor, leukapheresis produced somewhere between about 0.94 and 9.5 billion PBMCs.

Using the deep immunoSEQ assay, TCR CDR3 regions were amplified from genomic DNA by multiplex PCR. Extracted genomic DNA from each cell subset was spread evenly across all wells of several immunoSEQ 96-well plates, with each plate serving as a replicate. For sorted subsets, around 200 ng genomic DNA, equal to some 30,000 T cell genomes, was loaded into each replicate PCR. Purified libraries were quantified with a Qubit 3.0 fluorometer, sized on a Bioanalyzer 2100, and re-quantified with the KAPA Library Quantification kit. Each immunoSEQ 96-well plate was sequenced on its own single-read 150-cycle Illumina NextSeq 550 flow cell. Under the source paper's analysis protocol: Because the immunoSEQ output held only junctional sequences and lacked quality scores, the filtering could not match the filtering applied to full-length reads. To assign V/J genes and CDR3, sequences were annotated using PyIR, a Python wrapper for IgBLAST v1.9, with IMGT germline references. Any read was removed if the V/J assignment was weak (E-value above 1e-6), the CDR3 was missing, or the read contained stop codons, out-of-frame junctions, or ambiguous translated residues. V3J clonotypes were defined by identical inferred V gene, J gene, and CDR3 amino acid sequence. Percentage overlap between repertoires was calculated by dividing the number of shared unique clonotypes by the size of the smaller repertoire. RTK rarefaction, the Chao1 estimator, and Recon v2.1 estimates of unobserved clonotypes were used to assess repertoire richness. Generation probabilities for all TCRbeta clonotypes obtained by the gDNA method from four donors were computed using OLGA. The clones in this table, taken by TCRdb from immuneACCESS, are in-frame only. Not every clone is retained; where verified, under half of the shortfall comes from an unresolved V gene, and the cause of the rest is unknown. The V and J calls and clone size were taken over from that table, and D and trimming were inferred from the DNA. The sample records 2 million to 2.5 million clones, 85% to 95% of which are singletons. The ten largest make up 0.37% of the sample.

With regard to this clone: What this receptor recognizes is not known. Qualities for individual bases were not recorded, and no much larger clone is one base off.

Points the paper makes about the study in general: Pairwise subsampling indicated that sequencing depth was expected to affect the degree of clonotype sharing among donors. Rarefaction of sorted-subset datasets indicated incomplete sequencing despite the large sequencing depth. The genetic and exposure-history diversity represented was limited by the small number of donors. Sharing across four donors was observed for 4.5% to 6.5% of naive CD4, about 4% of naive CD8, 2% to 2.5% of memory CD4, and about 0.39% of memory CD8 clonotypes. Sampling was limited to blood, and TCR repertoires in tissue likely differ from TCR repertoires in blood. Higher generation probabilities were observed for clonotypes shared by all four sorted-subset donors than for non-shared clonotypes. Naive subsets generally had larger estimated clonotype richness than memory subsets.

Donors were healthy HIV-negative adults with no recently reported acute infections or vaccinations. All donors were Caucasian adults living in Nashville, Tennessee, USA. Magnetic negative selection was used to enrich CD4+ T cells, after which naive cells were positively selected on CD45RA and the negative fraction became the memory subset. Blood was obtained by leukapheresis, after which PBMCs were separated by Ficoll-Histopaque density gradient centrifugation and cryopreserved in liquid nitrogen vapor phase. Purity and quantity of every magnetically sorted T cell population were checked by analytical flow cytometry. From each sorted fraction, genomic DNA was isolated and quantified by UV absorbance on a Nanodrop 2000c. Reading from cysteine to phenylalanine, the CDR3 counts 15 amino acids. Left in the record is the CDR3 DNA by itself, 45 bases read in frame from the first base. V trim: 4 bases; J trim: 5 bases; unmatched bases: 7. CDR1 SGDLS and CDR2 YYNGEE were looked up in the germline V gene.

The rearrangement combines TRBV9 with TRBJ2-2; 8 bases in between match TRBD1. The sequence was obtained from a man younger than 30 in good health. Some clones in this sample may be carry-over from other donors' samples. The sequencing sample was made of naive CD4+ T cells from PBMCs. The cell subset or site label of this sample denotes: CD45RA+ positively selected. The CDR3 is CASSPRTGRTGELFF. The nucleotides read TGTGCCAGCAGCCCCAGGACAGGGCGGACCGGGGAGCTGTTTTTT.